This T cell receptor beta chain was recovered during a study of PD-L1 blockade in urothelial cancer. Overall study: Patients' histories included 0 to 3 prior chemotherapy regimens. Researchers looked at the blood 3 weeks (second dose) and 6 weeks after treatment began.

About this clone: What it recognizes is unknown.

Profiled with immunoSEQ multiplex PCR; TCRdb holds only in-frame clones, not every one. This table holds tens of thousands of clones, 80% to 90% found once. General study findings and limits: It was durable-benefit patients whose tumor-associated blood clones expanded more at 3 weeks.

The CDR3 covers 13 residues. With 5 bases removed from V and 5 bases from J, the gap between germline ends came to 13 bases. The V gene's germline CDR1 is SGHAT and CDR2 FQNNGV. The chain couples TRBV11-2 to TRBJ2-7; D is uncertain. The sequencing here drew on PBMCs, taken around atezolizumab (anti-PD-L1) treatment. The sequence was obtained from a man aged 65-85 years with urothelial cancer. The CDR3 spells CASSPRLHDEQYF. DNA of the CDR3: TGTGCCAGCAGCCCTCGACTCCATGACGAGCAGTACTTC.